The 19 T cell receptor beta chains in this list originate from one sample, sequenced in a study of a mutant IDH1 vaccine in newly diagnosed glioma. The assay was immunoSEQ multiplex PCR, and TCRdb's table has in-frame clones only and misses some. The sample lists about 32,000 clones, roughly 77% occurring once. Their cognate antigens are unknown. Indicated time point: week 35, safety follow-up. Mutant IDH1 20-mer peptide, at 300 ug, made up each vaccine dose, with topical imiquimod. The starting material was PBMCs, obtained from a glioma patient whose treatment included an IDH1 peptide vaccine. These receptor sequences come from a man aged 35 to 55 with glioma. Some clones in this sample may be carry-over from other donors' samples.

This clone was recorded once. The rearrangement uses TRBV27 and TRBJ2-7; D not certain. This CDR3 contains 13 residues. The V and J ends lost 3 bases and 3 bases respectively, with 9 bases between them. In germline, CDR1 is MNHEY, CDR2 SMNVEV (reference sequence). As DNA, the CDR3 is TGTGCCAGCAGTTTGGGCAGTATCTACGAGCAGTACTTC. Translation: CASSLGSIYEQYF.

The V gene is TRBV6-5, the J gene TRBJ2-5, with D maybe TRBD2 (6 bases). The CDR3 sequence is 14 residues long. Trimming left V 11 bases short and J 5 bases short, with 21 bases between. CDR1 and CDR2 from the germline V gene are MNHEY and SVGAGI. The CDR3 DNA reads as TGTGCCGTCGGGGGTGGGGTTCAGTTTGAGACCCAGTACTTC. Translated: CAVGGGVQFETQYF.

This sequence joins TRBV2 and TRBJ1-1; 7 bases align to TRBD1. The germline gives CDR1 SNHLY, CDR2 FYNNEI. V trimming: 7 bases; J trimming: 4 bases; junction bases outside the gene matches: 0. The CDR3 has 11 amino acids. This CDR3 reads CASNRGTEAFF. The CDR3 bases are TGTGCCAGCAACAGGGGCACTGAAGCTTTCTTT. Using reference TRBV2 and TRBJ1-1 for the parts outside the CDR3, the full variable domain is EPEVTQTPSHQVTQMGQEVILRCVPISNHLYFYWYRQILGQKVEFLVSFYNNEISEKSEIFDDQFSVERPDGSNFTLKIRSTKLEDSAMYFCASNRGTEAFFGQGTRLTVV.

The chain carries TRBV2 and TRBJ1-4, with D possibly matching TRBD1 (5 bases). Germline values: CDR1 SNHLY, CDR2 FYNNEI. The CDR3 contains 12 residues. Trimming stripped 6 bases from V and 7 bases from J, with 9 bases between. In nucleotides, the CDR3 is TGTGCCAGCAGGGGGCAGGGTGAAAAACTGTTTTTT. Encoded protein: CASRGQGEKLFF.

This clone has just a few counts. The genes are TRBV14 and TRBJ1-1, with D uncertain. CDR1 is SGHDN and CDR2 is FVKESK in the germline V gene. With 4 bases removed from V and 3 bases from J, the gap between germline ends came to 12 bases. CDR3 length: 14 residues. CDR3 in amino acids: CASSLRFRDTEAFF. In DNA, the CDR3 is TGTGCCAGCAGCCTTAGGTTTCGGGACACTGAAGCTTTCTTT.

The chain links TRBV5-6 to TRBJ2-2; maybe TRBD1 (6 bases). The CDR3 is 16 amino acids. The germline V and J ends were trimmed by 3 bases and 0 bases, with 12 bases remaining between them. Germline CDR1 reads SGHDT; CDR2 reads YYEEEE. The chain's CDR3 is CASSSPGHTNTGELFF. CDR3 bases: TGTGCCAGCAGCTCCCCGGGACACACGAACACCGGGGAGCTGTTTTTT.

The chain joins TRBV6-5 to TRBJ1-3; D perhaps matches TRBD1 (5 bases). The CDR3 has 14 residues. Looked up from germline, CDR1 is MNHEY and CDR2 is SVGAGI. The V end lost 6 bases, the J end lost 0 bases, and 9 bases lay between the germline ends. The CDR3 DNA sequence: TGTGCCAGCAGAGGACATTCCTCTGGAAACACCATATATTTT. It translates to CASRGHSSGNTIYF.

In this sample, this clone turned up once. The chain joins TRBV4-1 to TRBJ1-1; a weak D match, TRBD1 (5 bases). The V end lost 0 bases, the J end lost 0 bases, and 5 bases lay between the germline ends. This CDR3 spans 14 amino acids. The V gene's germline CDR1 is MGHRA and CDR2 YSYEKL. The CDR3 sequence: CASSQETVNTEAFF. Written as DNA, the CDR3 is TGCGCCAGCAGCCAAGAGACAGTGAACACTGAAGCTTTCTTT.

A note on this clone: The same CDR3 is also encoded by other DNA sequences in this sample. The V gene is TRBV29-1, the J gene TRBJ1-3, with 8 positions matching TRBD1. Germline loops: CDR1 SQVTM, CDR2 ANQGSEA. Unmatched junction bases numbered 2, after V lost 6 bases and J lost 4 bases. The CDR3 runs 12 residues. CDR3 amino acids: CSVQGAGNTIYF. For the CDR3, the DNA is TGCAGCGTCCAGGGGGCCGGAAACACCATATATTTT.

In its sample, this clone was seen a few times. The chain employs TRBV30 and TRBJ1-5, with D uncertain. CDR3 length equals 13 residues. Trimming pared 3 bases from V and 8 bases from J, leaving 14 bases between. Germline-derived CDR1 and CDR2 are GTSNPN and SVGIG (reference sequence). In DNA, the CDR3 is TGTGCCTGGAGCAGAGACCTAAGGGAGCCCCAGCATTTT. Protein: CAWSRDLREPQHF. Full variable domain (remainder filled in from reference TRBV30 and TRBJ1-5): SQTIHQWPATLVQPVGSPLSLECTVEGTSNPNLYWYRQAAGRGLQLLFYSVGIGQISSEVPQNLSASRPQDRQFILSSKKLLLSDSGFYLCAWSRDLREPQHFGDGTRLSIL.

The chain joins TRBV6-5 to TRBJ1-1; D ambiguous. Germline CDR1 and CDR2: MNHEY and SVGAGI. V lost 2 bases, J lost 7 bases, and 17 bases lay in between. This CDR3 comprises 15 residues. The CDR3 coding sequence is TGTGCCAGCAGTTACCGAACTCCTTACAGAAGTGAAGCTTTCTTT. Translation gives CASSYRTPYRSEAFF.

This clone was seen more than once but under ten times. The rearrangement joins TRBV19 to TRBJ1-1; possibly TRBD1 for D (6 bases). The CDR3 covers 14 residues. V was shortened by 5 bases and J by 1 base, with 11 bases between the two germline ends. Germline V gene data show CDR1 as LNHDA and CDR2 as SQIVND (reference sequence). The CDR3: CASSWGLGNTEAFF. The CDR3 coding sequence is TGTGCCAGTAGTTGGGGGCTCGGGAACACTGAAGCTTTCTTT.

The chain recombines TRBV7-9 with TRBJ2-5; D uncertain. This CDR3 spans 11 amino acids. V shed 11 bases and J shed 2 bases, with 9 bases lying between them. Germline V gives CDR1 SEHNR, CDR2 FQNEAQ (reference sequence). DNA for the CDR3: TGTGCCCTTAGGTTACAAGAGACCCAGTACTTC. This codes for CALRLQETQYF.

The chain links TRBV7-9 to TRBJ2-7, with D possibly being TRBD1 or TRBD2 (6 bases each). The V gene's germline CDR1 is SEHNR and CDR2 FQNEAQ (reference sequence). The CDR3 length is 14 residues. The V and J ends lost 2 bases and 8 bases respectively, with 16 bases between them. CDR3 protein: CASSLLTGAKQQYF. The CDR3 DNA sequence: TGTGCCAGCAGCTTATTGACGGGGGCAAAGCAGCAGTACTTC. Full variable domain (missing parts from reference TRBV7-9 and TRBJ2-7): DTGVSQNPRHKITKRGQNVTFRCDPISEHNRLYWYRQTLGQGPEFLTYFQNEAQLEKSRLLSDRFSAERPKGSFSTLEIQRTEQGDSAMYLCASSLLTGAKQQYFGPGTRLTVT.

This chain joins TRBV5-1 and TRBJ2-1; 9 nucleotides line up with TRBD1. J lost 3 bases, V lost 6 bases, and 7 bases had no gene match. This CDR3 has 15 amino acids. In germline, CDR1 is SGHRS, CDR2 YFSETQ. As DNA, the CDR3 is TGCGCCAGCACCCCGGGGGACAGGGACTACAATGAGCAGTTCTTC. It codes for CASTPGDRDYNEQFF.

This chain links TRBV9 with TRBJ1-3; no firm D call. Germline-derived CDR1 and CDR2 are SGDLS and YYNGEE. The CDR3 runs 14 residues. The V end was cut by 4 bases, the J end by 3 bases, with 11 bases between. CDR3 protein: CASSPTTVGNTIYF. CDR3 DNA: TGTGCCAGCAGCCCTACAACGGTTGGAAACACCATATATTTT.

This clone was seen a few times. The chain carries TRBV6-5 and TRBJ1-5; perhaps TRBD1 as D (6 bases). The V gene's germline CDR1 is MNHEY and CDR2 SVGAGI. The CDR3 contains 13 residues. The ends were cut back, 2 bases at V and 9 bases at J, with 11 bases in the middle. DNA for the CDR3: TGTGCCAGCAGTTACGACAGGTCCGTGCCCCAGCATTTT. Residues: CASSYDRSVPQHF.

By share, this clone counts as medium-sized. The CDR3 loop reads CASSPTRTGGLFF. CDR3 nucleotides: TGTGCCAGCAGCCCCACTCGGACAGGGGGCTTGTTCTTC. This chain uses TRBV14 with TRBJ2-1; 11 bases map to TRBD1. The V segment lost 4 bases and the J segment 15 bases; nucleotides outside the gene matches: 8. CDR1 and CDR2 (germline): SGHDN, FVKESK. CDR3 length equals 13 residues.

This clone is medium-sized by share. The chain combines TRBV18 with TRBJ1-5; D is undetermined. Germline CDR1 reads KGHSH; CDR2 reads LQKENI. The CDR3 sequence is 15 residues long. V lost 5 bases, J lost 0 bases, and 11 bases lay in between. The CDR3 loop reads CASSEQGYSNQPQHF. The CDR3 DNA sequence: TGTGCCAGCTCAGAGCAAGGATATAGCAATCAGCCCCAGCATTTT.